This record looks at one T cell receptor (beta chain) sequence and its context. 60 Vbeta and 13 Jbeta primers were used in PCR. Sequenced by immunoSEQ multiplex PCR; TCRdb stores in-frame clones only, minus some. The sample records under 200,000 clones, roughly 80% being singletons. The sample belongs to a study of cytomegalovirus exposure and HLA in healthy donors. Germline-derived CDR1 and CDR2 are SGHDT and YYEEEE. CDR3 length equals 14 residues. Germline trimming cut 4 bases from V and 6 bases from J; bases unmatched to any gene: 6. The V call is TRBV5-6, the J call TRBJ2-3, with 9 nucleotides matching TRBD2. The sample was PBMCs. This receptor was taken from a woman between 18 and 29 years old in good health and CMV-seronegative. CDR3 nucleotide sequence: TGTGCCAGCAGCCGGACTAGCGTGGTCGATACGCAGTATTTT. Protein: CASSRTSVVDTQYF. The full variable domain, rest sourced from reference TRBV5-6 and TRBJ2-3, is DAGVTQSPTHLIKTRGQQVTLRCSPKSGHDTVSWYQQALGQGPQFIFQYYEEEERQRGNFPDRFSGHQFPNYSSELNVNALLLGDSALYLCASSRTSVVDTQYFGPGTRLTVL.